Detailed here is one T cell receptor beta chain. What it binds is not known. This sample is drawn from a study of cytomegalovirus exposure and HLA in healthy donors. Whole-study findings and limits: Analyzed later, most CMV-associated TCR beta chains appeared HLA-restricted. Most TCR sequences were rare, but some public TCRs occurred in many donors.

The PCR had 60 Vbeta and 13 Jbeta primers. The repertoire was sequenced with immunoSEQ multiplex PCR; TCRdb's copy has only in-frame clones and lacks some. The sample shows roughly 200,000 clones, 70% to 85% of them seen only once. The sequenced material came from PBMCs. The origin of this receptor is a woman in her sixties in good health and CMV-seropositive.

In nucleotides, the CDR3 is TGTGCCAGCAGTGAAAGTCGAGGGCCCGGGGAGCTGTTTTTT. It translates to CASSESRGPGELFF. The chain couples TRBV6-4 to TRBJ2-2; tentatively, D is TRBD2 (5 bases). V gave up 3 bases and J gave up 6 bases, with 11 bases separating them. The CDR3 is 14 residues long. The germline V gene encodes CDR1 MRHNA and CDR2 SNTAGT.